This note documents a single TCR beta chain sequence. Its cognate antigen is unknown. Germline values: CDR1 SGHVS, CDR2 FNYEAQ. V lost 5 bases and J lost 4; bases outside the gene matches: 8. This CDR3 comprises 15 residues. The data are from a study of post-analysis software for immune sequencing data. Study-level findings and limits: Elevated frequency relative to controls characterized four or five TRBV segments in patients, TRBV5-6, TRBV5-1 and TRBV20-1 among them. Multiple sclerosis patients had significantly lower normalized Chao1 diversity than controls.

Every TCR beta cDNA library bore unique molecular identifiers. Each batch of about 0.9 to 10 million T cells produced 500,000 to 600,000 cDNA molecules. TCRdb re-called the PCR reads through MiXCR, storing one row per CDR3 protein. The sample contains hundreds of thousands of distinct CDR3 sequences, around 40% of which appear only once. V is TRBV7-6 and J is TRBJ2-1, with 7 bases matching TRBD2. Sequenced input: blood. This clonotype was sampled from a girl under 18 with multiple sclerosis. The chain's CDR3 is CASSPRGEWYNEQFF. The CDR3 nucleotides are TGTGCCAGCAGCCCTCGGGGGGAGTGGTACAATGAGCAGTTCTTC.